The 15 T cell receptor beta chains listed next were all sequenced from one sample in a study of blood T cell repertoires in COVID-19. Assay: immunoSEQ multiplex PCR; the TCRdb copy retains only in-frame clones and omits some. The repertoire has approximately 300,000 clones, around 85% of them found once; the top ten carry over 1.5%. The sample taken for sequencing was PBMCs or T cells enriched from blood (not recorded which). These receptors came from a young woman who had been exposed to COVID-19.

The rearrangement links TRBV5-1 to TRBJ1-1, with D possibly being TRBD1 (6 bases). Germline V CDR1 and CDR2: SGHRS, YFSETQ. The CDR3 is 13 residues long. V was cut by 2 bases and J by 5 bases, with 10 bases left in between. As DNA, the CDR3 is TGCGCCAGCAGCTTACAGGGAAGGACTGAAGCTTTCTTT. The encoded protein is CASSLQGRTEAFF. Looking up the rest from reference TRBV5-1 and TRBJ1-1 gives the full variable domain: KAGVTQTPRYLIKTRGQQVTLSCSPISGHRSVSWYQQTPGQGLQFLFEYFSETQRNKGNFPGRFSGRQFSNSRSEMNVSTLELGDSALYLCASSLQGRTEAFFGQGTRLTVV.

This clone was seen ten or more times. In nucleotides, the CDR3 is TGCGCCAGCAGCCAGGTTAGGACTGGGGCTAACTATGGCTACACCTTC. Encoded protein: CASSQVRTGANYGYTF. The chain is built from TRBV4-1 and TRBJ1-2; D call uncertain. The CDR3 extends over 16 amino acids. Germline assignment: CDR1 MGHRA and CDR2 YSYEKL. The germline V and J ends were trimmed by 3 bases and 0 bases, with 14 bases remaining between them.

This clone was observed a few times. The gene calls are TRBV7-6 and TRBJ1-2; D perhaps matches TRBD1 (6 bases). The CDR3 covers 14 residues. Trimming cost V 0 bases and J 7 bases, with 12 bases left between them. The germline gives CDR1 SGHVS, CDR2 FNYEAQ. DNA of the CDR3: TGTGCCAGCAGCTTAGCGTTGGGGGCGTCTGGCTACACCTTC. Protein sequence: CASSLALGASGYTF. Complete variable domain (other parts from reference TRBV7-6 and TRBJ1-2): GAGVSQSPRYKVTKRGQDVALRCDPISGHVSLYWYRQALGQGPEFLTYFNYEAQQDKSGLPNDRFSAERPEGSISTLTIQRTEQRDSAMYRCASSLALGASGYTFGSGTRLTVV.

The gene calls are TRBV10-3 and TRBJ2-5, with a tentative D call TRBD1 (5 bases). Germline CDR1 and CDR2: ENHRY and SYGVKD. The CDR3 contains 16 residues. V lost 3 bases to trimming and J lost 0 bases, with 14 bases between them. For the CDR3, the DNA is TGTGCCATCAGTGACGAGGCAGGGCCGTACCAAGAGACCCAGTACTTC. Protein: CAISDEAGPYQETQYF.

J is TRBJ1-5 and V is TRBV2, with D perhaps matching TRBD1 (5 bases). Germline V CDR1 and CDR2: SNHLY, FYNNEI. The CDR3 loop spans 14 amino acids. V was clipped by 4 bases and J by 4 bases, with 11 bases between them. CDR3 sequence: CASSVLGGNQPQHF. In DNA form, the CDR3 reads TGTGCCAGCAGTGTGCTGGGGGGAAATCAGCCCCAGCATTTT.

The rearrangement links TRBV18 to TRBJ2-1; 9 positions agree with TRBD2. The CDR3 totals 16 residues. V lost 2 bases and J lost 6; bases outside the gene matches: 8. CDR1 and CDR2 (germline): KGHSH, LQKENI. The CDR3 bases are TGTGCCAGCTCACCATGGGAAGGGACTAGCAGCAATGAGCAGTTCTTC. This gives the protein CASSPWEGTSSNEQFF.

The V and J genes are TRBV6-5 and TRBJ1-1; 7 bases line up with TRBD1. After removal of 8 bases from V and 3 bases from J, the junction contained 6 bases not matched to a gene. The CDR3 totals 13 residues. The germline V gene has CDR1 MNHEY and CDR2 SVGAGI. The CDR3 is CASGRQGDTEAFF. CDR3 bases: TGTGCCAGCGGACGACAGGGCGACACTGAAGCTTTCTTT.

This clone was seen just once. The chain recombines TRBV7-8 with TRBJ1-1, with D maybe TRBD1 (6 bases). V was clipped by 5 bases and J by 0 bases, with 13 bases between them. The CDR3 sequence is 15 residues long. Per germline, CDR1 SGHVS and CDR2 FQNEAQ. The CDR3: CASSPTTGLNTEAFF. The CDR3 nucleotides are TGTGCCAGCAGCCCGACGACAGGTCTGAACACTGAAGCTTTCTTT.

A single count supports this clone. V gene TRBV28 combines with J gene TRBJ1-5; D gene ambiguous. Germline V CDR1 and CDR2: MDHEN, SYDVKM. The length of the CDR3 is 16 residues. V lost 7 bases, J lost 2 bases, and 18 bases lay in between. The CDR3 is CASIKEAGVRNQPQHF. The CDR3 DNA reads TGTGCCAGCATAAAAGAGGCTGGTGTGCGCAATCAGCCCCAGCATTTT.

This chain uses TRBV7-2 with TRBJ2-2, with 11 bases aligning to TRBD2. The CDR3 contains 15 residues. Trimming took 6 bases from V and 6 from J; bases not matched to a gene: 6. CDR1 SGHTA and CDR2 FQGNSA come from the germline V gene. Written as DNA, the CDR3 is TGTGCCAGCAGACTAGCGGGAGTCCCAGCCGGGGAGCTGTTTTTT. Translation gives CASRLAGVPAGELFF.

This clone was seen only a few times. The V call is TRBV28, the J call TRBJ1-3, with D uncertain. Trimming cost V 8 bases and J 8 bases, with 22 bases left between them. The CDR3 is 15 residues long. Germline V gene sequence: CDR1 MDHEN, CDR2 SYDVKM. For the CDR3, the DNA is TGTGCCAGCCAGGACCGGGAGGCACTCGGGGACACCATATATTTT. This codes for CASQDREALGDTIYF. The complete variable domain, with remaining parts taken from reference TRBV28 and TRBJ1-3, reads DVKVTQSSRYLVKRTGEKVFLECVQDMDHENMFWYRQDPGLGLRLIYFSYDVKMKEKGDIPEGYSVSREKKERFSLILESASTNQTSMYLCASQDREALGDTIYFGEGSWLTVV.

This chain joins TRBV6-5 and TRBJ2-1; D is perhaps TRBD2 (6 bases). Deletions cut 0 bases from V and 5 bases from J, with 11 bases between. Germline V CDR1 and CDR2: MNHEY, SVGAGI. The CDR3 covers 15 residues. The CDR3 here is CASSYSNGGHNEQFF. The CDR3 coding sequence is TGTGCCAGCAGTTACTCGAACGGGGGACACAATGAGCAGTTCTTC.

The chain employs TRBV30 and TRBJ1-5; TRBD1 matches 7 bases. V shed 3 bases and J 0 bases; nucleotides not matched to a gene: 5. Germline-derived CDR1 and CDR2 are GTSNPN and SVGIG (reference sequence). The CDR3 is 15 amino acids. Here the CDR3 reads CAWSRDRDSNQPQHF. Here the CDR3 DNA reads TGTGCCTGGAGCCGGGACAGAGATAGCAATCAGCCCCAGCATTTT.

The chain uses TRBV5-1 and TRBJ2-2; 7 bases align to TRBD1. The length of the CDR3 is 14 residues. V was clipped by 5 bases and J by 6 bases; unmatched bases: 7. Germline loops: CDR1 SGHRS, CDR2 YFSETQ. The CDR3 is CASSTLQGSGELFF. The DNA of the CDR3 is TGCGCCAGCAGTACACTACAGGGGTCCGGGGAGCTGTTTTTT. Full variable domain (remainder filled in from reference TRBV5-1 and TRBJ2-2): KAGVTQTPRYLIKTRGQQVTLSCSPISGHRSVSWYQQTPGQGLQFLFEYFSETQRNKGNFPGRFSGRQFSNSRSEMNVSTLELGDSALYLCASSTLQGSGELFFGEGSRLTVL.

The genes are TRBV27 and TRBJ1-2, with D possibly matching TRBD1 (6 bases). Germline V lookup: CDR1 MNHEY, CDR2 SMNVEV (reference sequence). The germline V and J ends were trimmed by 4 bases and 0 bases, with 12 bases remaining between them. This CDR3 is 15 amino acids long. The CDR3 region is CASSSQGLANYGYTF. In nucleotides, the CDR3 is TGTGCCAGCAGTTCCCAGGGGTTAGCTAACTATGGCTACACCTTC.